The 27 T cell receptor beta chains in this list originate from one sample, sequenced in a study of beta chain features in type 1 diabetes. The whole isolated RNA underwent reverse transcription, so sequencing captured expressed TCRB transcripts. The table came from immunoSEQ multiplex PCR; TCRdb's copy has only in-frame clones and leaves some out. The sample lists 200,000 to 300,000 clones, over 20% occurring once. Study observations and caveats: The study found moderately but significantly shorter TCRB CDR3s in all four CD4+ subsets of Type 1 diabetes patients.

These receptors have no identified antigens. The specimen was naive CD4+ T cells from blood. These receptor sequences come from a middle-aged woman with type 1 diabetes.

This clone was detected a few times. The gene calls are TRBV6-5 and TRBJ1-4; TRBD1 is a possible D gene (5 bases). The V gene's germline CDR1 is MNHEY and CDR2 SVGAGI. CDR3 length equals 15 residues. The V end was cut by 5 bases, the J end by 7 bases, with 17 bases between. CDR3 nucleotides: TGTGCCAGCAGTCGGGGGGAGGCGCGTGTTGAAAAACTGTTTTTT. This sequence encodes CASSRGEARVEKLFF.

V is TRBV30 and J is TRBJ2-1; D is perhaps TRBD2 (5 bases). Trimming removed 5 bases from V and 0 bases from J, with 14 bases in between. There are 15 residues in the CDR3. Germline loops: CDR1 GTSNPN, CDR2 SVGIG (reference sequence). The CDR3 region is CAWRLPSLSYNEQFF. The CDR3 bases are TGTGCCTGGCGCTTACCTAGCCTCTCCTACAATGAGCAGTTCTTC.

The chain uses TRBV29-1 and TRBJ2-7, with 10 bases matching TRBD1. Per germline, CDR1 SQVTM and CDR2 ANQGSEA. The trim removed 3 bases at V and 3 bases at J, leaving 8 bases unmatched. This CDR3 is 15 amino acids long. For the CDR3, the DNA is TGCAGCGTTGAGGTTTGGACAGGGGGAAGCTACGAGCAGTACTTC. Translation: CSVEVWTGGSYEQYF.

The chain recombines TRBV6-6 with TRBJ2-7; 7 positions match TRBD1. Germline loops: CDR1 MNHNY, CDR2 SVGAGI (reference sequence). The CDR3 contains 12 residues. V lost 5 bases to trimming and J lost 6 bases; unmatched junction nucleotides: 4. For the CDR3, the DNA is TGTGCCAGCAGTACGACAGGGAGCGAGCAGTACTTC. It yields the protein CASSTTGSEQYF.

This chain connects TRBV5-6 to TRBJ2-1, with 8 bases matching TRBD2. Trimming took 2 bases from V and 6 from J; bases not matched to a gene: 10. The CDR3 runs 16 residues. From germline, CDR1 is SGHDT and CDR2 YYEEEE. The CDR3 protein is CASSFLSGSYSNEQFF. The CDR3 region has the DNA TGTGCCAGCAGCTTTCTCAGCGGGAGTTACTCCAATGAGCAGTTCTTC.

This clone appeared a few times. The chain joins TRBV28 to TRBJ1-4, with 7 bases identical to TRBD1. Trimming took 6 bases from V and 8 from J; bases not matched to a gene: 6. Germline V gene data show CDR1 as MDHEN and CDR2 as SYDVKM. The CDR3 runs to 13 residues. CDR3 region: CASRWDRGEKLFF. DNA for the CDR3: TGTGCCAGCAGATGGGACAGAGGGGAAAAACTGTTTTTT. Combining the CDR3 with reference TRBV28 and TRBJ1-4 gives the whole variable domain DVKVTQSSRYLVKRTGEKVFLECVQDMDHENMFWYRQDPGLGLRLIYFSYDVKMKEKGDIPEGYSVSREKKERFSLILESASTNQTSMYLCASRWDRGEKLFFGSGTQLSVL.

This clone was picked up a small number of times. V is TRBV29-1 and J is TRBJ2-1, with D maybe TRBD2 (5 bases). Trimming removed 7 bases at V and 10 bases at J, with 17 bases between. The CDR3 sequence is 12 residues long. The germline gives CDR1 SQVTM, CDR2 ANQGSEA. DNA for the CDR3: TGCAGCGCTGAGGACTCCCCTCACGAGCAGTTCTTC. Its protein is CSAEDSPHEQFF.

V and J are TRBV7-9 and TRBJ2-7, with D perhaps matching TRBD1 (6 bases). Germline values: CDR1 SEHNR, CDR2 FQNEAQ (reference sequence). Trimming cost V 2 bases and J 5 bases, with 10 bases left between them. This CDR3 comprises 13 residues. The CDR3 bases are TGTGCCAGCAGCTTATACAGGGCCCACGAGCAGTACTTC. Translation gives CASSLYRAHEQYF. The variable domain in full, with the rest retrieved from reference TRBV7-9 and TRBJ2-7, is DTGVSQNPRHKITKRGQNVTFRCDPISEHNRLYWYRQTLGQGPEFLTYFQNEAQLEKSRLLSDRFSAERPKGSFSTLEIQRTEQGDSAMYLCASSLYRAHEQYFGPGTRLTVT.

The genes are TRBV4-2 and TRBJ1-2; D not certain. V was shortened by 0 bases and J by 6 bases, with 5 bases between the two germline ends. The CDR3 extends over 12 amino acids. Germline CDR1 LGHNA, CDR2 YNFKEQ. CDR3 coding DNA: TGTGCCAGCAGCCAAGAGAGAAATGGCTACACCTTC. This gives the protein CASSQERNGYTF.

The chain is built from TRBV7-9 and TRBJ2-3; D might be TRBD2 (5 bases). The CDR3 runs to 16 residues. Trimming shortened V by 5 bases and J by 3 bases, and 18 bases separated the two germline ends. The germline V gene has CDR1 SEHNR and CDR2 FQNEAQ (reference sequence). The DNA of the CDR3 is TGTGCCAGCAGCCCAACTAGGCCACTAAATACAGATACGCAGTATTTT. Translated: CASSPTRPLNTDTQYF.

The CDR3 DNA reads TGTGCCACCCGAGGACTAGTGGCAACAGATACGCAGTATTTT. Protein product: CATRGLVATDTQYF. This chain joins TRBV2 and TRBJ2-3, with 7 bases lining up with TRBD2. Trimming removed 10 bases from V and 3 bases from J; junction bases left unmatched: 10. The CDR3 loop spans 14 amino acids. Germline V gives CDR1 SNHLY, CDR2 FYNNEI.

This sequence joins TRBV4-3 and TRBJ2-7, with 8 bases lining up with TRBD1. There are 16 residues in the CDR3. Trimming removed 1 base from V and 3 bases from J; junction bases left unmatched: 8. Germline V gives CDR1 LGHNA, CDR2 YSLEER. CDR3: CASSQGRTGYYYEQYF. In DNA, the CDR3 is TGCGCCAGCAGCCAAGGGAGGACAGGGTATTACTACGAGCAGTACTTC.

The genes are TRBV9 and TRBJ2-3, with 7 bases matching TRBD1. Germline assignment: CDR1 SGDLS and CDR2 YYNGEE. CDR3 length: 14 residues. The V gene end was trimmed by 0 bases and the J gene end by 7 bases; junction bases not matched to a gene: 5. The CDR3 region has the DNA TGTGCCAGCAGCGTAGGGCAGGGGGAAAATACGCAGTATTTT. It is translated as CASSVGQGENTQYF. Full variable domain (outside the CDR3, taken from reference TRBV9 and TRBJ2-3): DSGVTQTPKHLITATGQRVTLRCSPRSGDLSVYWYQQSLDQGLQFLIQYYNGEERAKGNILERFSAQQFPDLHSELNLSSLELGDSALYFCASSVGQGENTQYFGPGTRLTVL.

This clone turned up a few times. The chain combines TRBV9 with TRBJ1-5; TRBD1 agrees at 9 bases. V gave up 3 bases and J gave up 1 base; unmatched junction bases: 2. The V gene's germline CDR1 is SGDLS and CDR2 YYNGEE. This CDR3 spans 15 amino acids. CDR3 residues: CASSAGQGSNQPQHF. For the CDR3, the DNA is TGTGCCAGCAGCGCAGGACAGGGGAGCAATCAGCCCCAGCATTTT.

The J gene is TRBJ2-7, the V gene TRBV5-4, with 13 bases matching TRBD2. Unmatched junction bases numbered 3, after V lost 2 bases and J lost 7 bases. Germline values: CDR1 SGHNT, CDR2 YYREEE (reference sequence). This CDR3 region has 14 residues. Here the CDR3 DNA reads TGTGCCAGCAGCTTTGGACTAGCGGGAGTAGAGCAGTACTTC. Its protein is CASSFGLAGVEQYF.

The CDR3 DNA sequence: TGTGCCAGCACGTCTATCGGGAGCACAGATACGCAGTATTTT. It is translated as CASTSIGSTDTQYF. This chain uses TRBV27 with TRBJ2-3; the D is unclear. The CDR3 has 14 amino acids. Trimming shortened V by 7 bases and J by 0 bases, and 11 bases separated the two germline ends. Germline assignment: CDR1 MNHEY and CDR2 SMNVEV (reference sequence).

This clone was detected only a few times. The chain uses TRBV28 and TRBJ1-6; tentative D call: TRBD1 (5 bases). Per the germline V gene, CDR1 is MDHEN and CDR2 is SYDVKM. Deletions cut 6 bases from V and 8 bases from J, with 14 bases between. The CDR3 is made up of 14 amino acids. The CDR3 sequence: CASRPLGQYSPLHF. The CDR3 DNA reads TGTGCCAGCAGGCCCCTGGGGCAGTATTCACCCCTCCACTTT.

In this sample, this clone turned up a few times. The CDR3 nucleotides are TGTGCCAGCAGCCAAGGGGTGCGGGGAGAGGAACTGTTTTTT. It translates to CASSQGVRGEELFF. V gene TRBV4-2 combines with J gene TRBJ1-4; D unresolved. Trimming removed 1 base at V and 12 bases at J, with 15 bases between. Germline V gives CDR1 LGHNA, CDR2 YNFKEQ. The CDR3 covers 14 residues.

This clone was seen a handful of times. This CDR3 is CASGGDTQYF. DNA of the CDR3: TGTGCCAGCGGGGGGGATACGCAGTATTTT. J is TRBJ2-3 and V is TRBV9; tentatively, D is TRBD2 (6 bases). Trimming removed 7 bases at V and 6 bases at J, with 6 bases between. Germline lookup yields CDR1 SGDLS and CDR2 YYNGEE. The CDR3 consists of 10 residues.

This rearrangement joins TRBV7-9 to TRBJ2-3, with 10 nucleotides matching TRBD2. V was clipped by 5 bases and J by 4 bases; unmatched bases: 9. The CDR3 runs 16 residues. Germline CDR1 SEHNR, CDR2 FQNEAQ (reference sequence). The CDR3 spells CASSPRTSGDADTQYF. For the CDR3, the DNA is TGTGCCAGCAGCCCGCGGACTAGCGGCGATGCAGATACGCAGTATTTT.

This chain uses TRBV4-1 with TRBJ2-5, with unresolved D. Trimming removed 1 base from V and 5 bases from J, with 11 bases in between. The CDR3 extends over 14 amino acids. Germline V gene sequence: CDR1 MGHRA, CDR2 YSYEKL. The DNA for the CDR3 is TGCGCCAGCAGCCAAGCCCGGGTTTGGGAGACCCAGTACTTC. Translated, it gives CASSQARVWETQYF.

The rearrangement links TRBV4-3 to TRBJ2-5; the match to TRBD1 covers 7 bases. The germline gives CDR1 LGHNA, CDR2 YSLEER. With 2 bases clipped from V and 4 bases from J, the junction kept 10 bases outside the gene matches. The CDR3 is 16 amino acids. CDR3 protein: CASSQFPGTDTETQYF. The DNA for the CDR3 is TGCGCCAGCAGCCAATTCCCCGGGACAGACACAGAGACCCAGTACTTC.

The chain employs TRBV19 and TRBJ2-7; TRBD1 agrees at 8 bases. CDR3 size: 15 residues. Germline CDR1 and CDR2: LNHDA and SQIVND (reference sequence). Unmatched junction bases numbered 4, after V lost 3 bases and J lost 0 bases. CDR3 in amino acids: CASSMRQGSSYEQYF. For the CDR3, the DNA is TGTGCCAGTAGTATGAGACAGGGGAGCTCCTACGAGCAGTACTTC.

V gene TRBV25-1 combines with J gene TRBJ2-5; 7 bases fit TRBD1. V was pared by 7 bases and J by 5 bases, with 13 bases of the junction left unmatched. CDR3 size: 15 residues. Germline V gene lookup returns CDR1 MGHDK and CDR2 SYGVNS. This CDR3 is CASTPTRGRQETQYF. The CDR3, as DNA: TGTGCCAGCACTCCAACGAGGGGGCGCCAGGAGACCCAGTACTTC.

The chain recombines TRBV5-4 with TRBJ2-7, with 10 bases lining up with TRBD1. Trimming cost V 4 bases and J 5 bases; bases outside gene matches: 3. CDR3 length equals 13 residues. The germline CDR1 and CDR2 sequences are SGHNT and YYREEE (reference sequence). The CDR3 sequence: CASSRQGANEQYF. As DNA, the CDR3 is TGTGCCAGCAGCAGACAGGGGGCGAACGAGCAGTACTTC.

Comment on this clone: Other DNA variants within this sample encode the same CDR3. The V and J genes are TRBV29-1 and TRBJ1-1; tentative D call: TRBD1 (6 bases). From germline, CDR1 is SQVTM and CDR2 ANQGSEA. This CDR3 is 13 amino acids long. Trimming removed 6 bases from V and 0 bases from J, with 11 bases in between. The CDR3 sequence is CSVSTGMNTEAFF. The CDR3 nucleotides read TGCAGCGTGTCGACAGGTATGAACACTGAAGCTTTCTTT. Drawing the rest from reference TRBV29-1 and TRBJ1-1, the complete variable domain is SAVISQKPSRDICQRGTSLTIQCQVDSQVTMMFWYRQQPGQSLTLIATANQGSEATYESGFVIDKFPISRPNLTFSTLTVSNMSPEDSSIYLCSVSTGMNTEAFFGQGTRLTVV.

This chain connects TRBV10-3 to TRBJ2-2; no clear D. Trimming removed 2 bases at V and 2 bases at J, with 9 bases between. The length of the CDR3 is 15 residues. The germline CDR1 and CDR2 sequences are ENHRY and SYGVKD. CDR3 sequence (DNA): TGTGCCATCAGTGAGGCCCGCGGTAACACCGGGGAGCTGTTTTTT. Its protein is CAISEARGNTGELFF.